This T cell receptor (beta chain) was profiled in a study of blood T cell repertoires in COVID-19. Overall study: The origin of the acute and convalescent COVID-19 samples was the United States, Italy and Spain. PBMCs, B-cell-depleted T cells, or T cells provided the cDNA or gDNA that made up the material.

Seattle cases were enrolled at active infection and followed longitudinally. Original handling: Amplifying reference gene primers gave estimates of nucleated cell counts. The data were produced by immunoSEQ multiplex PCR, yet TCRdb's version contains in-frame clones alone and is incomplete. V, J and clone size reflect that table, while D and trimming were determined from the DNA. The sample carries 250,000 to 350,000 clones, approximately 85% recorded once. Germline CDR1 SNHLY, CDR2 FYNNEI. The CDR3 consists of 13 residues. Trimming cost V 4 bases and J 4 bases; bases outside gene matches: 0. Sequenced material: peripheral blood. This sequence originates from a human donor with COVID-19, enrolled during active disease. The donor label of this sample is uncertain. The J gene is TRBJ1-5, the V gene TRBV2; 8 positions match TRBD1. The CDR3 nucleotides are TGTGCCAGCAGTGGACAGGGGAATCAGCCCCAGCATTTT. It yields the protein CASSGQGNQPQHF.